This T cell receptor (beta chain) comes out of a study of blood T cells in healthy people across ages. Comments on this clonotype: Antigen: not known.

For the second PCR, which ran for roughly 6 to 12 cycles, a sample-barcoded 5' primer and a J-beta primer mix were used. One entry per CDR3 protein, called by TCRdb with MiXCR from the 5' RACE reads. The table has about 670,000 distinct CDR3 sequences, approximately 40% seen once. Each donor's blood draw was around 9.2 milliliters of peripheral blood. Findings and caveats of the study: The diversity estimates, figures obtained from one million T cells, were considered underestimates. A roughly linear fall in TCR beta diversity per million T cells was seen with increasing age. The lack of PBMC sorting stopped any conclusive naive versus antigen-experienced comparison.

CDR1 is MGHDK, CDR2 SYGVNS, per germline. J was trimmed by 7 bases and V by 4 bases; bases with no gene match: 19. The CDR3 is 17 residues long. The V and J genes are TRBV25-1 and TRBJ2-7; 7 bases match TRBD2. The source is a man older than 75 in good health. The source material was blood. CDR3 nucleotide sequence: TGTGCCAGCAGTGGGTCGGGACTAAAGAGCTCCTACAATGAGCAGTACTTC. It is translated as CASSGSGLKSSYNEQYF.